This T cell receptor (beta chain) was captured by sequencing in a study of human T cells and chemical hapten exposure. This CDR3 is 16 amino acids long. CDR1 and CDR2 (germline): SGHVS, FQNEAQ. V lost 1 base to trimming and J lost 7 bases; unmatched junction nucleotides: 8. The time point is: patch test 2, 6 weeks after DPC sensitization. Treatment defined: therapeutic diphenylcyclopropenone sensitization with weekly scalp DPC. The library gave individual cDNA molecules unique molecular identifiers. TCRdb re-called the RACE reads through MiXCR, storing one row per CDR3 protein. The sample contains approximately 120,000 distinct CDR3 sequences, approximately 8.8% of which appear only once.

Source: whole blood, taken in connection with sensitization to the hapten diphenylcyclopropenone (DPC). The chain carries TRBV7-8 and TRBJ1-2, with 11 positions matching TRBD1. This TCR was sampled from a woman aged 40 to 50 with alopecia areata. Some clones in this sample may be carry-over from other donors' samples. CDR3 DNA: TGTGCCAGCAGCTTAGTTTCCGGGACAGGGGGGTTTGGCTACACCTTC. Translated, it gives CASSLVSGTGGFGYTF.